This T cell receptor (beta chain) was found in a study of PD-L1 blockade in urothelial cancer. Study context: Patients started atezolizumab in the mid-2010s, 1,200 mg intravenously every 3 weeks.

Regarding time point: pretreatment peripheral blood. Patients were living with locally advanced or metastatic urothelial carcinoma. Synthetic TCR analog templates were added to each PCR reaction. Assay used: immunoSEQ multiplex PCR; TCRdb lists only in-frame clones, some missing. The profile shows around 100,000 clones, around nine tenths of them singletons. The sample here was PBMCs, taken around atezolizumab (anti-PD-L1) treatment. The clonotype comes from a man in his fifties or sixties with urothelial cancer.

CDR3 region: CASGLVKDFSSPLHF. In nucleotides, the CDR3 is TGTGCTAGTGGTTTGGTAAAAGATTTTAGTTCACCCCTCCACTTT. The chain carries TRBV12-5 and TRBJ1-6, with D uncertain. Looked up from germline, CDR1 is LGHNT and CDR2 is FRNRAP. Trimming stripped 0 bases from V and 9 bases from J, with 12 bases between. There are 15 residues in the CDR3.